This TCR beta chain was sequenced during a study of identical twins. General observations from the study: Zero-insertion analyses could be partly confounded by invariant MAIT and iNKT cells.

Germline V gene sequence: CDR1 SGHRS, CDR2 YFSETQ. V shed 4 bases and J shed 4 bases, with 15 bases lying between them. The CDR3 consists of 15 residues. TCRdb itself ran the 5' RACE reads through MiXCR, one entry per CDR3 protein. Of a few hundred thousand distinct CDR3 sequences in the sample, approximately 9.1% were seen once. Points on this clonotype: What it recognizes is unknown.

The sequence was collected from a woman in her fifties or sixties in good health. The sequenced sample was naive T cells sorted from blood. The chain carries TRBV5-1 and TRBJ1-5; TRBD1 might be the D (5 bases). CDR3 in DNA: TGCGCCAGCAGCCAGTCAGCAGGGCCTAATCAGCCCCAGCATTTT. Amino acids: CASSQSAGPNQPQHF. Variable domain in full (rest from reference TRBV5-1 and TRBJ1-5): KAGVTQTPRYLIKTRGQQVTLSCSPISGHRSVSWYQQTPGQGLQFLFEYFSETQRNKGNFPGRFSGRQFSNSRSEMNVSTLELGDSALYLCASSQSAGPNQPQHFGDGTRLSIL.